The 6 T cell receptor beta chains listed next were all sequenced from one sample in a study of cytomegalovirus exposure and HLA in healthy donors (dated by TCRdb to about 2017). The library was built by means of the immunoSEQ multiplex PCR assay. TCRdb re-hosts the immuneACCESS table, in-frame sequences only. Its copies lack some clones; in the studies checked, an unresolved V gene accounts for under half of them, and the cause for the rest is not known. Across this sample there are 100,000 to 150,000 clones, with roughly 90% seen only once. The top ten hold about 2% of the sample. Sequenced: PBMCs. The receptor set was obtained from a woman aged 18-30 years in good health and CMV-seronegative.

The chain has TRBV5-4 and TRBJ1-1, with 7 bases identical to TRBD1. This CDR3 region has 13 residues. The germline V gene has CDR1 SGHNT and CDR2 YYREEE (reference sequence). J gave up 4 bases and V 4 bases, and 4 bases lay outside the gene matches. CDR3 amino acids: CASSGGGVTEAFF. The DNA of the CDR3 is TGTGCCAGCAGCGGAGGGGGCGTCACTGAAGCTTTCTTT. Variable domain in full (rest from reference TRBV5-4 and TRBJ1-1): ETGVTQSPTHLIKTRGQQVTLRCSSQSGHNTVSWYQQALGQGPQFIFQYYREEENGRGNFPPRFSGLQFPNYSSELNVNALELDDSALYLCASSGGGVTEAFFGQGTRLTVV.

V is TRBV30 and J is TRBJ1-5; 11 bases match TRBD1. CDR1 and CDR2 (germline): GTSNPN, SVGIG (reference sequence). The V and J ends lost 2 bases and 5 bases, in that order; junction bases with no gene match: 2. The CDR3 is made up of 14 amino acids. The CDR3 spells CAWSTGQGDQPQHF. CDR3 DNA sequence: TGTGCCTGGAGTACGGGACAGGGGGATCAGCCCCAGCATTTT. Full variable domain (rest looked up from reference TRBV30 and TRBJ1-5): SQTIHQWPATLVQPVGSPLSLECTVEGTSNPNLYWYRQAAGRGLQLLFYSVGIGQISSEVPQNLSASRPQDRQFILSSKKLLLSDSGFYLCAWSTGQGDQPQHFGDGTRLSIL.

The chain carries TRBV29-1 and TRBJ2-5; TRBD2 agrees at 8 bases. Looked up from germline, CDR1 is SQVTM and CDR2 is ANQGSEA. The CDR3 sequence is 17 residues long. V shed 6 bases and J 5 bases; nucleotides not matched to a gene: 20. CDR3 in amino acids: CSVIGRQIGRAGETQYF. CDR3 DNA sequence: TGCAGCGTCATAGGACGACAAATCGGGAGGGCCGGGGAGACCCAGTACTTC.

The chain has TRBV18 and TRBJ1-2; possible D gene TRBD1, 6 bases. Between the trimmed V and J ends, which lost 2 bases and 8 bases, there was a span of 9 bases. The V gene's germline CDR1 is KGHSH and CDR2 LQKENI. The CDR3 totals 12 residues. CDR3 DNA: TGTGCCAGCTCACCAAACAGGGAAGGCTACACCTTC. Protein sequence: CASSPNREGYTF.

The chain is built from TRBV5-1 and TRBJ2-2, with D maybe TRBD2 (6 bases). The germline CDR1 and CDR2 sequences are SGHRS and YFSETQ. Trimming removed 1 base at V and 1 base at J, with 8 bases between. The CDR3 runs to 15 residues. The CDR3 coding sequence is TGCGCCAGCAGCTTGTTGCGGGGGAACACCGGGGAGCTGTTTTTT. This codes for CASSLLRGNTGELFF.

The CDR3 loop reads CATSREKPFPPNQPQHF. The DNA for the CDR3 is TGTGCCACCAGCAGAGAAAAGCCCTTCCCCCCCAATCAGCCCCAGCATTTT. The gene calls are TRBV15 and TRBJ1-5; D remains unclear. The germline V gene has CDR1 LNHNV and CDR2 YYDKDF (reference sequence). V was cut by 0 bases and J by 3 bases, with 15 bases left in between. The CDR3 consists of 17 residues.